The TCR beta chain under discussion was sequenced for a study of T cell clonality in common variable immunodeficiency. Trimming cost V 5 bases and J 4 bases, with 11 bases left between them. The CDR3 consists of 14 residues. Per germline, CDR1 PRHDT and CDR2 FYEKMQ (reference sequence). This clone was recorded many times. The read gets to within 3 residues of the CDR3 end, and the germline J gene fills in the rest. Equal genomic DNA amounts from CVID and control samples were sequenced. Measured with immunoSEQ multiplex PCR; TCRdb has only the in-frame clones, and not every one. The sample is made up of tens of thousands of clones, none counted only once.

The chain recombines TRBV13 with TRBJ1-4; D is perhaps TRBD1 (5 bases). The sample consisted of peripheral blood mononuclear cells. This TCR was sampled from a person aged 18 to 75 in good health. CDR3 region: CASSERGFNEKLFF. The sequenced CDR3 bases are TGTGCCAGCAGCGAACGGGGGTTTAATGAAAAA. The full variable domain, its missing parts supplied by reference TRBV13 and TRBJ1-4, is AAGVIQSPRHLIKEKRETATLKCYPIPRHDTVYWYQQGPGQDPQFLISFYEKMQSDKGSIPDRFSAQQFSDYHSELNMSSLELGDSALYFCASSERGFNEKLFFGSGTQLSVL.